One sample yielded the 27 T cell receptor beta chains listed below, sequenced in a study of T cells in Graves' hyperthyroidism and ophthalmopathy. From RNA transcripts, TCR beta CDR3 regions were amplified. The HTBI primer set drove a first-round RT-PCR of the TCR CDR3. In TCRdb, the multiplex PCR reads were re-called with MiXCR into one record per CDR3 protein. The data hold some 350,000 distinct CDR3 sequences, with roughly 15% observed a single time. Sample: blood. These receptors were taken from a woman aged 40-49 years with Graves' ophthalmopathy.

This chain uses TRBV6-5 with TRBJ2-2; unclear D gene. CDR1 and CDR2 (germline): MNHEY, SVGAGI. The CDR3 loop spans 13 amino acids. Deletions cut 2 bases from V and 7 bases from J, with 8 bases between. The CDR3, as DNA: TGTGCCAGCAGTTACGGCTCCCTCGGGGAGCTGTTTTTT. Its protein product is CASSYGSLGELFF.

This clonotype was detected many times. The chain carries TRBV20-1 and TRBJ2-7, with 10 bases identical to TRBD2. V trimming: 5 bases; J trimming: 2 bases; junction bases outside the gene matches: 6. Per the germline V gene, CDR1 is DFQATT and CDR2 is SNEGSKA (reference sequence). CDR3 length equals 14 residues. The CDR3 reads CSAYMSGRAYEQYF. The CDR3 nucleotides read TGCAGTGCTTATATGAGCGGGAGGGCCTACGAGCAGTACTTC.

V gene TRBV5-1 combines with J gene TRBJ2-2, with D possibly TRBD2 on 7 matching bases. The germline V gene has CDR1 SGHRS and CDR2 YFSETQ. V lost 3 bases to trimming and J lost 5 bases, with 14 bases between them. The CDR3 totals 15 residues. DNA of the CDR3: TGCGCCAGCAGCTCGGGGGGCGCGAGGACCGGGGAGCTGTTTTTT. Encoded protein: CASSSGGARTGELFF.

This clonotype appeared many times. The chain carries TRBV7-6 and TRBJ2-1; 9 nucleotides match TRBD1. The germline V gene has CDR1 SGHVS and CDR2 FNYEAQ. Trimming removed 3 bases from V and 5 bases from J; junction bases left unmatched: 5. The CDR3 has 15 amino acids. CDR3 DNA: TGTGCCAGCAGCTTCCGGGACAGGGCGAACAATGAGCAGTTCTTC. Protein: CASSFRDRANNEQFF. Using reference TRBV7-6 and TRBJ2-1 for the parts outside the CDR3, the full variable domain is GAGVSQSPRYKVTKRGQDVALRCDPISGHVSLYWYRQALGQGPEFLTYFNYEAQQDKSGLPNDRFSAERPEGSISTLTIQRTEQRDSAMYRCASSFRDRANNEQFFGPGTRLTVL.

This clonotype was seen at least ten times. Here the CDR3 DNA reads TGTGCCAGCAGAGGTGCGGGGTCCTACAATGAGCAGTTCTTC. Translating gives CASRGAGSYNEQFF. The chain links TRBV12-3 or TRBV12-4 to TRBJ2-1; TRBD2 is a possible D gene (6 bases). This CDR3 comprises 14 residues. V lost 6 bases to trimming and J lost 1 base, with 10 bases between them.

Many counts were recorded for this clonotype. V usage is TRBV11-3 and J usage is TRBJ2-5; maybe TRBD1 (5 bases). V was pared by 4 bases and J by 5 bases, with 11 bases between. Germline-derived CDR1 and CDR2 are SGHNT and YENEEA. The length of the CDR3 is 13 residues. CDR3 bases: TGTGCCAGCAGCTCCCAGGGTAGGGAGACCCAGTACTTC. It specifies CASSSQGRETQYF.

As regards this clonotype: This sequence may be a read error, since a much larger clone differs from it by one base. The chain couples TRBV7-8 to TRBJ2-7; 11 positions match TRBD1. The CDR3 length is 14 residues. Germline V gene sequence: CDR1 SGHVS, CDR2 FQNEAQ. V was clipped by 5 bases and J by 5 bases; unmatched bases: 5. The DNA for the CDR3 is TGTGCCAGCAGCAAGGACAGGGGGCAGCACGAGCAGTACTTC. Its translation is CASSKDRGQHEQYF.

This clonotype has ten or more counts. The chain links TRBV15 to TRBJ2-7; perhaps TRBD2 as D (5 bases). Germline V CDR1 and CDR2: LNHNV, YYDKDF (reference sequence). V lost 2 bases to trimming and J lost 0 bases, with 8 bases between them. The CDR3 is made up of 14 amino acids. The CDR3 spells CATSRKRDSYEQYF. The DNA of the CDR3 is TGTGCCACCAGCAGAAAACGGGACTCCTACGAGCAGTACTTC.

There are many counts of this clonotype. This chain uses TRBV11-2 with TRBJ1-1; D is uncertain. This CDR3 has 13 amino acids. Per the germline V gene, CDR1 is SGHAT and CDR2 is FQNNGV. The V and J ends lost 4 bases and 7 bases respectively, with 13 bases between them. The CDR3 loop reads CASSSEFGYEAFF. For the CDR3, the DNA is TGTGCCAGCAGCTCCGAGTTCGGGTATGAAGCTTTCTTT. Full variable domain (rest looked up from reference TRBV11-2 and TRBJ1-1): EAGVAQSPRYKIIEKRQSVAFWCNPISGHATLYWYQQILGQGPKLLIQFQNNGVVDDSQLPKDRFSAERLKGVDSTLKIQPAKLEDSAVYLCASSSEFGYEAFFGQGTRLTVV.

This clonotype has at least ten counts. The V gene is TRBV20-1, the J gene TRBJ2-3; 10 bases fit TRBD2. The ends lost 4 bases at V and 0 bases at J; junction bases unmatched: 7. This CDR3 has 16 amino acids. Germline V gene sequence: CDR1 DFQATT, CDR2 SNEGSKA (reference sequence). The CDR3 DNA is TGCAGTGCTACCGGGACTAGCGAGAGAAGCACAGATACGCAGTATTTT. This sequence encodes CSATGTSERSTDTQYF.

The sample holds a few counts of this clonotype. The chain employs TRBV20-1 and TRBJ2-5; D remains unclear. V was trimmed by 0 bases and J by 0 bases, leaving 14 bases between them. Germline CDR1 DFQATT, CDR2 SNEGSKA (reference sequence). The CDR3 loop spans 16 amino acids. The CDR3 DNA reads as TGCAGTGCTAGAGATTCCCTTAGAGCGTACCAAGAGACCCAGTACTTC. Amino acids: CSARDSLRAYQETQYF.

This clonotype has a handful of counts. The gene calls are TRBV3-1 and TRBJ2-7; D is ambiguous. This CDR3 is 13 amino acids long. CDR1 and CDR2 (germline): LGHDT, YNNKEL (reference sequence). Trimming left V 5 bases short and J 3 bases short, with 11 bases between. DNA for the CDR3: TGTGCCAGCAGCGATCCCCCGGACTACGAGCAGTACTTC. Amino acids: CASSDPPDYEQYF.

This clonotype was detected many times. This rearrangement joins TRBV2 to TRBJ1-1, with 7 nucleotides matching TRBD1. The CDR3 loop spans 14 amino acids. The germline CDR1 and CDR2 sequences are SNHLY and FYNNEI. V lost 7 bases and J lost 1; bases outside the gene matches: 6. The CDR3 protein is CASTRQGPNTEAFF. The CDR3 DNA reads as TGTGCCAGCACTAGACAGGGACCGAACACTGAAGCTTTCTTT.

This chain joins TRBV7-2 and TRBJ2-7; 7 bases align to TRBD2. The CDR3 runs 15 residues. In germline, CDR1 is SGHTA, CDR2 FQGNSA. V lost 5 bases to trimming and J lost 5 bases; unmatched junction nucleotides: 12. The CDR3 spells CASSRPAGHRNEQYF. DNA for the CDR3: TGTGCCAGCAGCCGGCCAGCGGGGCATAGGAACGAGCAGTACTTC.

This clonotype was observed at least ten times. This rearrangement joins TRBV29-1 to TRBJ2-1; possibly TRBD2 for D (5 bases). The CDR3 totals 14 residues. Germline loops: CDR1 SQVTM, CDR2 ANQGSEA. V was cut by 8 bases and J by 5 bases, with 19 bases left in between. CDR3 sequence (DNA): TGCAGCTCGTTCGGAGCGGATCTCAACAATGAGCAGTTCTTC. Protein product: CSSFGADLNNEQFF.

The CDR3: CASRRRGGEETQYF. CDR3 DNA: TGTGCCAGCCGCCGACGGGGCGGGGAAGAGACCCAGTACTTC. This chain links TRBV11-3 with TRBJ2-5; maybe TRBD2 (6 bases). Deletions cut 8 bases from V and 3 bases from J, with 16 bases between. CDR1 is SGHNT, CDR2 YENEEA, per germline. There are 14 residues in the CDR3.

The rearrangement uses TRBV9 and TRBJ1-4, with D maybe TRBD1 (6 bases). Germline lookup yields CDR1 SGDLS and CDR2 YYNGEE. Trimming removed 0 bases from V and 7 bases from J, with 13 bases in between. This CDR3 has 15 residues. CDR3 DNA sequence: TGTGCCAGCAGCGTAGATTACAGGGCCGGTGAAAAACTGTTTTTT. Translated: CASSVDYRAGEKLFF.

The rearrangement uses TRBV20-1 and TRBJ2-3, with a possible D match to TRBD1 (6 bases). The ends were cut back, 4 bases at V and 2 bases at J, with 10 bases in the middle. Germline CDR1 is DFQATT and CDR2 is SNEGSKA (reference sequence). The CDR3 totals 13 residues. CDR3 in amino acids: CSAKQGYTDTQYF. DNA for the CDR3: TGCAGTGCTAAACAGGGATACACAGATACGCAGTATTTT.

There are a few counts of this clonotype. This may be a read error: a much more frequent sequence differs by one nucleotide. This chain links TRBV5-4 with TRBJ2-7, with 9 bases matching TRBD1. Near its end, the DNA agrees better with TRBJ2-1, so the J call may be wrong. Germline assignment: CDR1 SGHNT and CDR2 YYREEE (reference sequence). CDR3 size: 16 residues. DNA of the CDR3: TGTGCCAGCAGACCAACCGGGACAGGGATCTCCTACGAGCAGTTCTTC. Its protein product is CASRPTGTGISYEQFF.

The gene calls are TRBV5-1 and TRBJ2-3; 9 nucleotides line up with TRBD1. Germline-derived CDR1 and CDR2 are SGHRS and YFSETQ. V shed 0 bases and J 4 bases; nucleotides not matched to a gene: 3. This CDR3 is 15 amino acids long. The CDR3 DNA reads TGCGCCAGCAGCTTGGTGGGACAGGGACCAGATACGCAGTATTTT. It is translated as CASSLVGQGPDTQYF.

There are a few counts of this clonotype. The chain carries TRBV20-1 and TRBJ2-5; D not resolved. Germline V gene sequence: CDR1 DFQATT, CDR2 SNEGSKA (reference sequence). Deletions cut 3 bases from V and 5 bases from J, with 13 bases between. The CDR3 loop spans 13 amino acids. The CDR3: CSASHQVGETQYF. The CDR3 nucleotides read TGCAGTGCTAGCCACCAGGTGGGGGAGACCCAGTACTTC.

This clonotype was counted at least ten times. In DNA form, the CDR3 reads TGTGCCAGTAGTAAAGCCAGGGCTGTCCAGAACACTGAAGCTTTCTTT. Amino acid sequence: CASSKARAVQNTEAFF. J is TRBJ1-1 and V is TRBV19; D is possibly TRBD1 (5 bases). Germline V CDR1 and CDR2: LNHDA, SQIVND (reference sequence). V lost 4 bases and J 1 base, leaving 16 bases between the germline ends. This CDR3 is built from 16 residues. Using reference TRBV19 and TRBJ1-1 for the parts outside the CDR3, the full variable domain is DGGITQSPKYLFRKEGQNVTLSCEQNLNHDAMYWYRQDPGQGLRLIYYSQIVNDFQKGDIAEGYSVSREKKESFPLTVTSAQKNPTAFYLCASSKARAVQNTEAFFGQGTRLTVV.

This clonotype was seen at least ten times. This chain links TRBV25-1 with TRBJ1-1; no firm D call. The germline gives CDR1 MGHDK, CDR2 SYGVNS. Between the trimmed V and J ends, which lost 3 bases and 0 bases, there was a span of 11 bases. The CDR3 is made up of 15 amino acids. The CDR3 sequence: CASSEGRHLNTEAFF. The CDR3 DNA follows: TGTGCCAGCAGTGAGGGTCGGCACCTGAACACTGAAGCTTTCTTT. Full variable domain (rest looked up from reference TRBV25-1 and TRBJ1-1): EADIYQTPRYLVIGTGKKITLECSQTMGHDKMYWYQQDPGMELHLIHYSYGVNSTEKGDLSSESTVSRIRTEHFPLTLESARPSHTSQYLCASSEGRHLNTEAFFGQGTRLTVV.

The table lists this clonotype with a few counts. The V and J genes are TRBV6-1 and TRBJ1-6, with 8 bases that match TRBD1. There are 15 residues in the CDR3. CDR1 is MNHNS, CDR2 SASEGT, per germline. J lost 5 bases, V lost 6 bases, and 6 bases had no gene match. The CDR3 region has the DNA TGTGCCAGCAGCCTGACAGGGGCAGATAATTCACCCCTCCACTTT. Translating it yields CASSLTGADNSPLHF.

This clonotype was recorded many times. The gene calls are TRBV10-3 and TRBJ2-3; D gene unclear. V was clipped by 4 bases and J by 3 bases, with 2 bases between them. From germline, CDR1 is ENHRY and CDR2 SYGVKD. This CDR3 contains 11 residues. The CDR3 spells CAISGTDTQYF. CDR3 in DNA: TGTGCCATCAGTGGGACAGATACGCAGTATTTT.

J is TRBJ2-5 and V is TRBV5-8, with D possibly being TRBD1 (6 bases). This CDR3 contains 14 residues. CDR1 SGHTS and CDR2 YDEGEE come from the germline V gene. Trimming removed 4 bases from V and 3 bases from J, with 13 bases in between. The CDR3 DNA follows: TGTGCCAGCAGCACAGGGACCAGGAAAGAGACCCAGTACTTC. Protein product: CASSTGTRKETQYF.

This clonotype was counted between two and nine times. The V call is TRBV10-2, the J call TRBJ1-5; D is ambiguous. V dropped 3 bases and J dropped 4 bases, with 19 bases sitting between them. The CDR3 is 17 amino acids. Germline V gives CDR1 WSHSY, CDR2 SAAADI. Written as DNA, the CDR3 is TGCGCCAGCAGTGATCACCTGACGGACCGCGAAAATCAGCCCCAGCATTTT. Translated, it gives CASSDHLTDRENQPQHF.